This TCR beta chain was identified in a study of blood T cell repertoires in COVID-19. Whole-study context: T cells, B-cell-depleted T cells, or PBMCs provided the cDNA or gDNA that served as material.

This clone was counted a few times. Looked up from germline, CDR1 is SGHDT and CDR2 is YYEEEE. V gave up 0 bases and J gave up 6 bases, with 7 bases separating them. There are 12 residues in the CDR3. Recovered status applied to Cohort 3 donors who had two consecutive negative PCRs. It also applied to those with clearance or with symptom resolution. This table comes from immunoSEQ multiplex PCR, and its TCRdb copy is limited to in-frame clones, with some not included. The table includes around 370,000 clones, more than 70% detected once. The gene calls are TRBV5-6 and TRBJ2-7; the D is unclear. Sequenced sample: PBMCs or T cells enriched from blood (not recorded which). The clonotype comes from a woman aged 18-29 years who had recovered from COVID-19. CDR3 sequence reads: CASSLVTAEQYF. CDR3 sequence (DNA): TGTGCCAGCAGCTTGGTCACAGCCGAGCAGTACTTC.